This section outlines one T cell receptor (beta chain) sequence together with its context. Its antigen is unknown. No much larger clonotype is one base removed from it; base qualities were not supplied. The time point label, as the study defines it: baseline pretreatment blood. The treatment or condition label of this sample denotes: 15 Gy SBRT to primary tumor, nephrectomy 4 weeks later. Serial peripheral blood from radiation-treated patients was sampled at baseline, 2 weeks and 4 weeks after SBRT to track tumor-enriched clonotypes. Renal cell carcinoma with clear cell pathology was present in all patients. The QIAamp DNA Blood Mini Kit (Qiagen) was used to prepare genomic DNA for TCR sequencing. Samples were included in the analyses only if all quality control checks were passed. TCR beta libraries were generated from genomic DNA with the immunoSEQ kit, following the manufacturer's recommendations. For library preparation, a first multiplex PCR was performed with proprietary primers, followed by a second PCR in which unique barcodes were added, and bead cleanups were performed after each round. A positive control reaction and a negative control reaction, both provided in the kit, were run with every batch of samples. The final libraries were assessed on an Agilent 4200 TapeStation D1000 ScreenTape, pooled by volume, and quantified by qPCR. Sequencing was performed on an Illumina NextSeq500 with a MidOutput 150-cycle cartridge, and 156 Read1 and 15 Index1 cycles were run with kit custom primers. The pooled library was loaded at 0.75 to 1 pM, and 20% PhiX control was spiked in. Per the original workflow: The vendor-processed data were analyzed in R, and a clonotype was defined as all T cells that share the same CDR3 nucleotide sequence. For clone abundance analyses, frequencies were normalized to the 10,000 most abundant clones in each sample. Public T cell clones, which averaged fewer than five per sample, were removed prior to analysis. A difference in abundance of at least 32-fold between compartments was used to define tumor-enriched and baseline blood-enriched clonotypes. A beta-binomial differential abundance model was used to identify clonotypes that were expanded or contracted between blood time points. Tumor-blood repertoire similarity was measured with the Baroni-Urbani and Buser coefficient, and group comparisons used two-tailed Wilcoxon tests in R. TCRdb mirrors the immuneACCESS table, restricted to in-frame sequences. Some clones are absent from its copies; in checked studies, under half trace to an unresolved V gene, and the reason for the others is unknown. V and J calls and clone size are those listed in that table; D and trimming were worked out from the DNA. This sample is represented by some 100,000 clones; 70% to 85% of them were singletons. The ten largest clones capture 6% to 7% of the sample.

The data were obtained in a study of radiation and T cells in renal cell carcinoma (dated by TCRdb to the early 2020s). Looking at the study overall: The samples were obtained from a clinical trial, where primary renal cell carcinomas were treated with 15 Gy stereotactic body radiation therapy and then removed by nephrectomy 4 weeks afterward. In total, about 50 samples, comprising approximately 26 tumors and some 27 peripheral blood samples, were subjected to TCR beta sequencing. In the approximately 57 samples combined, 4 million to 5 million unique CDR3 nucleotide sequences were found, encoding approximately 2,800,000 unique CDR3 amino acid sequences.

Broader findings and caveats from the paper: No pretreatment tumor biopsies were available, so the baseline intratumoral presence of clonotypes could not be determined. Because the trial had a single-armed design, the trial could not examine how radiation dose or scheduling affected the TCR repertoire. In blood, the top tumor clonotypes increased from baseline to 2 weeks after radiation and then shrank by 4 weeks, which suggests a temporary expansion of tumor-resident clones. Tracking of blood repertoire dynamics stopped at less than five weeks after treatment, with no follow-up past that point.

V is shortened by 10 bases, J by 7 bases, and the region joining them spans 22 bases. The germline V gene provides CDR1 WSHSY and CDR2 SAAADI. Inclusive of the bounding cysteine and phenylalanine, the CDR3 is 15 residues long. Solely the CDR3 DNA is kept, with 45 bases framed from the first base. The sequence was collected from a man in his sixties with renal cell carcinoma. The rearrangement combines TRBV10-2 with TRBJ2-2; the D gene is perhaps TRBD1 or TRBD2, as each covers 6 bases. The specimen comprised blood, sampled from a patient whose treatment included radiotherapy and nephrectomy. The CDR3 protein sequence reads: CATEGGTLQGGELFF. The DNA reads as follows: TGCGCCACCGAAGGGGGGACTCTCCAGGGCGGGGAGCTGTTTTTT.